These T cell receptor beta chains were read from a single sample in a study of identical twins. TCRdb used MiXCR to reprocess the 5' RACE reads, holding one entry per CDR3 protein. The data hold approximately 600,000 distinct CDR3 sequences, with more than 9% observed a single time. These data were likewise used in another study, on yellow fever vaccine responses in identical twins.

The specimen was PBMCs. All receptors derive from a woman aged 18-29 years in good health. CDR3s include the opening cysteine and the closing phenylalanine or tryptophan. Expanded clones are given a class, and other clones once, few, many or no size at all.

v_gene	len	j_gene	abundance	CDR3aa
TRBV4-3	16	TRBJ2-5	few	CASSQDFGTGGETQYF
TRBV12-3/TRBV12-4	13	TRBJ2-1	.	CASTTRAINEQFF
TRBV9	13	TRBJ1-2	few	CASSDGDTYGYTF
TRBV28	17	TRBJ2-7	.	CASSFSGGQGLWYEQYF
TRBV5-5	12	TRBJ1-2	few	CASNSEGYGYTF
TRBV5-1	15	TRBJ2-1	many	CASSFGGNSYNEQFF
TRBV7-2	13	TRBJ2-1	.	CASSRPGILEQFF
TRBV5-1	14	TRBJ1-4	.	CASSIGTQTEKLFF
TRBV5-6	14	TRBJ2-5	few	CASSRDRGGKTQYF
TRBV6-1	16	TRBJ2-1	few	CASRDQGLAYDNEQFF
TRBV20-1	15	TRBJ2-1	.	CSARIPDRGLNEQFF
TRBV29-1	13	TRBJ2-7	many	CSVRDRGPYEQYF
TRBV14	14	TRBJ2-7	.	CASRHSGGTGEQYF
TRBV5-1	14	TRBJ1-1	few	CASSWGPPNTEAFF
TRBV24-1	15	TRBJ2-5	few	CATSDPTGGQETQYF
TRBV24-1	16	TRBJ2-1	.	CATSDAIRGDYNEQFF
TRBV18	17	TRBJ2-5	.	CASSPTGAGGWGETQYF
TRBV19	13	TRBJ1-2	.	CASRRDRVNGYTF
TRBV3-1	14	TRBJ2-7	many	CASSQLAVSYEQYF
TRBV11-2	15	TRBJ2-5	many	CASSPSPDSSETQYF
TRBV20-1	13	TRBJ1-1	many	CSAPRTPNTEAFF
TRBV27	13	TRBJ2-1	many	CASSFTGLNEQFF
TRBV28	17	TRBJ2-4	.	CASSFYSVRGAKNIQYF
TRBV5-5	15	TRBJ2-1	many	CASSFPGLLGNEQFF
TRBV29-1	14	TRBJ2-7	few	CSVVGWGVGYEQYF
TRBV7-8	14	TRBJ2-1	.	CASSLGRVPNEQFF
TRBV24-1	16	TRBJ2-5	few	CATSDQGPREAETQYF
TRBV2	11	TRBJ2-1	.	CASSEWNEQFF
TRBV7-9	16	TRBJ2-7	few	CASSSRTVSPYGEQYF
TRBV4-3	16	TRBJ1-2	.	CASSQGYRGFNDGYTF
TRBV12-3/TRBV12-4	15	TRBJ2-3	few	CASSLRTVVGVTQYF
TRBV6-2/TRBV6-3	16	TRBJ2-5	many	CASSSLGLAGEETQYF
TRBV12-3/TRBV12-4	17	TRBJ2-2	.	CASSFPPQGAHTGELFF